The 12 T cell receptor beta chains listed next were all sequenced from one sample in a study of blood T cell repertoires in COVID-19 (dated by TCRdb to 2018 to 2020). Library preparation was by the immunoSEQ multiplex PCR assay. TCRdb retrieved this table from immuneACCESS and kept in-frame rearrangements only. Not all clones are present; in checked studies, unresolved V genes account for under half, and no reason is known for the remainder. Across this sample there are 200,000 to 250,000 clones, with around 90% seen only once. The ten largest make up around 1.6% of the sample. Sequenced sample: peripheral blood. Every receptor here comes from a man between 18 and 35 years old with active or convalescent COVID-19.

The V call is TRBV27, the J call TRBJ2-3, with 10 nucleotides matching TRBD2. Trimming at V came to 5 bases and at J to 1 base, leaving 18 bases not matched to a gene. The CDR3 loop spans 20 amino acids. Looked up from germline, CDR1 is MNHEY and CDR2 is SMNVEV (reference sequence). CDR3 in DNA: TGTGCCAGCAGTCACCGACTAGCGGGCGCCACTAGCCCACGCACAGATACGCAGTATTTT. This codes for CASSHRLAGATSPRTDTQYF.

This clone was picked up a small number of times. The V gene is TRBV19, the J gene TRBJ2-6, with D hard to call. The CDR3 contains 14 residues. The germline V gene encodes CDR1 LNHDA and CDR2 SQIVND (reference sequence). CDR3 coding DNA: TGTGGGAGTCGGCCATCGAGGGGGGCCAACGTCCTGACTTTC. Its translation: CGSRPSRGANVLTF. Combining the CDR3 with reference TRBV19 and TRBJ2-6 gives the whole variable domain DGGITQSPKYLFRKEGQNVTLSCEQNLNHDAMYWYRQDPGQGLRLIYYSQIVNDFQKGDIAEGYSVSREKKESFPLTVTSAQKNPTAFYLCGSRPSRGANVLTFGAGSRLTVL.

This chain links TRBV4-3 with TRBJ1-6; weak D call: TRBD1 (5 bases). This CDR3 is built from 16 residues. Trimming shortened V by 0 bases and J by 9 bases, and 15 bases separated the two germline ends. The V gene's germline CDR1 is LGHNA and CDR2 YSLEER. CDR3: CASSQDQFSGSSPLHF. The CDR3 DNA follows: TGCGCCAGCAGCCAAGACCAATTTTCAGGGTCTTCACCCCTCCACTTT.

The chain combines TRBV15 with TRBJ1-3; a possible D gene is TRBD1 (6 bases). V lost 4 bases and J lost 0, with 16 bases in between. Germline-derived CDR1 and CDR2 are LNHNV and YYDKDF (reference sequence). This CDR3 comprises 17 residues. The DNA for the CDR3 is TGTGCCACCAGCATAAAACCCGACAGGTCCTCTGGAAACACCATATATTTT. Translation gives CATSIKPDRSSGNTIYF. Full variable domain (rest looked up from reference TRBV15 and TRBJ1-3): DAMVIQNPRYQVTQFGKPVTLSCSQTLNHNVMYWYQQKSSQAPKLLFHYYDKDFNNEADTPDNFQSRRPNTSFCFLDIRSPGLGDTAMYLCATSIKPDRSSGNTIYFGEGSWLTVV.

This clone was picked up a small number of times. The chain uses TRBV9 and TRBJ2-3; perhaps TRBD2 as D (6 bases). Germline assignment: CDR1 SGDLS and CDR2 YYNGEE. The CDR3 covers 14 residues. Between the trimmed V and J ends, which lost 6 bases and 5 bases, there was a span of 16 bases. CDR3 region: CASTRLANGDTQYF. DNA for the CDR3: TGTGCCAGCACGCGCCTAGCGAATGGAGATACGCAGTATTTT. Full variable domain (missing parts from reference TRBV9 and TRBJ2-3): DSGVTQTPKHLITATGQRVTLRCSPRSGDLSVYWYQQSLDQGLQFLIQYYNGEERAKGNILERFSAQQFPDLHSELNLSSLELGDSALYFCASTRLANGDTQYFGPGTRLTVL.

J is TRBJ2-7 and V is TRBV29-1; a weak D match, TRBD1 (5 bases). The V and J ends lost 3 bases and 3 bases respectively, with 6 bases between them. Germline V gives CDR1 SQVTM, CDR2 ANQGSEA. The CDR3 sequence is 11 residues long. The CDR3 loop is CSVETDYEQYF. Here the CDR3 DNA reads TGCAGCGTTGAGACAGACTACGAGCAGTACTTC.

This clone was recorded once. The chain uses TRBV12-5 and TRBJ1-4; 7 positions agree with TRBD1. V lost 6 bases and J lost 4; bases outside the gene matches: 20. The CDR3 length is 19 residues. Looked up from germline, CDR1 is LGHNT and CDR2 is FRNRAP. CDR3 sequence reads: CASGSPSSEDRDRNEKLFF. The CDR3 bases are TGTGCTAGTGGCTCACCGTCCTCAGAAGACAGGGATCGTAATGAAAAACTGTTTTTT.

J is TRBJ2-1 and V is TRBV6-2 or TRBV6-3; the match to TRBD1 covers 9 bases. V trimming: 2 bases; J trimming: 10 bases; junction bases outside the gene matches: 9. Germline V gene lookup returns CDR1 MNHEY and CDR2 SVGEGT. CDR3 length: 15 amino acids. CDR3: CASSYTRDRVWEQFF. In DNA form, the CDR3 reads TGTGCCAGCAGTTACACCCGGGACAGGGTTTGGGAGCAGTTCTTC.

The rearrangement links TRBV5-6 to TRBJ1-4; TRBD1 matches 11 bases. Germline values: CDR1 SGHDT, CDR2 YYEEEE. This CDR3 has 17 residues. The junction had 11 bases not matched to a gene; V was cut back by 2 bases and J by 8 bases. CDR3 in amino acids: CASSFLLPGTGGEKLFF. The CDR3 DNA sequence: TGTGCCAGCAGCTTCCTATTACCCGGGACAGGGGGGGAAAAACTGTTTTTT.

This chain uses TRBV19 with TRBJ2-2, with 7 bases fitting TRBD1. Germline CDR1 reads LNHDA; CDR2 reads SQIVND (reference sequence). CDR3 length: 15 residues. V was clipped by 5 bases and J by 2 bases; unmatched bases: 5. CDR3 DNA: TGTGCCAGTAGTTCACAGGGGATTAACACCGGGGAGCTGTTTTTT. It specifies CASSSQGINTGELFF.

The V call is TRBV19, the J call TRBJ1-2; 7 nucleotides match TRBD1. The germline gives CDR1 LNHDA, CDR2 SQIVND (reference sequence). The ends lost 3 bases at V and 6 bases at J; junction bases unmatched: 4. The CDR3 has 13 residues. CDR3: CASSMGTVNGYTF. CDR3 DNA sequence: TGTGCCAGTAGTATGGGGACAGTTAATGGCTACACCTTC.

This CDR3 is CSVLQRLNTEAFF. CDR3 DNA sequence: TGCAGCGTTCTACAGCGGTTGAACACTGAAGCTTTCTTT. This rearrangement joins TRBV29-1 to TRBJ1-1, with D unresolved. The V gene lost 5 bases and the J gene lost 0 bases, with 10 bases spanning the gap. The V gene's germline CDR1 is SQVTM and CDR2 ANQGSEA. The CDR3 is made up of 13 amino acids.